This passage covers 10 T cell receptor beta chains from one sample sequenced in a study of cytotoxic CD8 clonotypes in ibrutinib-treated CLL. Measured with immunoSEQ multiplex PCR; TCRdb has only the in-frame clones, and not every one. The sample has over 150,000 clones, roughly 86% seen once. This specimen was PBMCs, taken after 12 months of ibrutinib treatment. These receptor sequences come from a human donor with chronic lymphocytic leukemia.

This clone has only one observation. This chain connects TRBV18 to TRBJ2-1, with TRBD1 identical over 10 bases. This CDR3 region has 13 residues. Germline trimming cut 8 bases from V and 8 bases from J; bases unmatched to any gene: 6. Germline V gene data show CDR1 as KGHSH and CDR2 as LQKENI. CDR3 in amino acids: CASTGQGVYEQFF. CDR3 sequence (DNA): TGTGCCAGCACCGGACAGGGGGTTTATGAGCAGTTCTTC.

This clone was picked up one time. V is TRBV9 and J is TRBJ2-7; no reliable D call. This CDR3 has 14 amino acids. Trimming stripped 2 bases from V and 2 bases from J, with 11 bases between. Germline values: CDR1 SGDLS, CDR2 YYNGEE. CDR3 DNA: TGTGCCAGCAGCGTTACAGCGTCTGCCTACGAGCAGTACTTC. As protein: CASSVTASAYEQYF.

V and J are TRBV7-9 and TRBJ1-4; the D gene is possibly TRBD1 (5 bases). The germline V gene encodes CDR1 SEHNR and CDR2 FQNEAQ (reference sequence). The length of the CDR3 is 14 residues. Trimming cost V 6 bases and J 2 bases, with 10 bases left between them. The CDR3 here is CASSPGVTNEKLFF. The CDR3 bases are TGTGCCAGCAGTCCGGGGGTTACTAATGAAAAACTGTTTTTT.

J is TRBJ1-1 and V is TRBV10-3; tentatively, D is TRBD1 (6 bases). V lost 4 bases to trimming and J lost 5 bases, with 8 bases between them. Germline V lookup: CDR1 ENHRY, CDR2 SYGVKD. The CDR3 contains 12 residues. CDR3 coding DNA: TGTGCCATCAGTGTCAGGGGAACTGAAGCTTTCTTT. This codes for CAISVRGTEAFF.

This chain joins TRBV2 and TRBJ2-5; 9 bases align to TRBD1. The assigned J gene may be wrong: the sequence end matches TRBJ2-7 better. The CDR3 is made up of 17 amino acids. From germline, CDR1 is SNHLY and CDR2 FYNNEI. The CDR3, as DNA: TGTGCCAGCAGGGGGGACAGGGAAAAAAGGAGCTCCTACGAGCAGTACTTC. Its protein is CASRGDREKRSSYEQYF.

The sample holds a few counts of this clone. This chain connects TRBV7-3 to TRBJ1-2; D gene ambiguous. Germline V gene sequence: CDR1 SGHTA, CDR2 FQGTGA. V shed 8 bases and J shed 8 bases, with 12 bases lying between them. The CDR3 extends over 11 amino acids. The CDR3 coding sequence is TGTGCCAGCGGGTCGGGCGCGGGCTACACCTTC. This codes for CASGSGAGYTF.

The gene calls are TRBV29-1 and TRBJ1-1, with a weak D call TRBD1 (6 bases). CDR3 length: 14 residues. Trimming left V 5 bases short and J 8 bases short, with 21 bases between. The germline CDR1 and CDR2 sequences are SQVTM and ANQGSEA. CDR3 amino acids: CSVWAMGGADEAFF. Here the CDR3 DNA reads TGCAGCGTTTGGGCGATGGGGGGCGCGGACGAAGCTTTCTTT.

A word on this clone: One junction end does not reproduce the germline sequence, and a read error may be involved. This sequence joins TRBV5-1 and TRBJ1-3; 7 bases fit TRBD1. The CDR3 runs 13 residues. Germline CDR1 is SGHRS and CDR2 is YFSETQ. In DNA form, the CDR3 reads TGTGCCAGCAACCAGGGGGCTGGAAACACCATATATTTT. This gives the protein CASNQGAGNTIYF.

The J gene is TRBJ1-2, the V gene TRBV14; 7 bases map to TRBD1. In germline, CDR1 is SGHDN, CDR2 FVKESK. Trimming took 0 bases from V and 6 from J; bases not matched to a gene: 13. CDR3 length: 17 residues. In nucleotides, the CDR3 is TGTGCCAGCAGCCAAGATCGACAGGGAGGTGTTGTGAATGGCTACACCTTC. This sequence encodes CASSQDRQGGVVNGYTF.

Sample share makes this clone medium-sized. The gene calls are TRBV25-1 and TRBJ1-2; tentatively, D is TRBD1 (5 bases). The CDR3 consists of 12 residues. The germline V gene encodes CDR1 MGHDK and CDR2 SYGVNS. Trimming shortened V by 5 bases and J by 8 bases, and 12 bases separated the two germline ends. The CDR3 region is CASSYIGTGYTF. CDR3 sequence (DNA): TGTGCCAGCAGTTACATTGGGACCGGCTACACCTTC.